Presented here are 32 T cell receptor beta chains from one specimen sequenced in a study of control samples from healthy donors and cancer patients. This table comes from immunoSEQ multiplex PCR, and its TCRdb copy is limited to in-frame clones, with some not included. The profile shows about 110,000 clones, about 80% of them singletons. The sample was blood. Every receptor here comes from a man between 18 and 29 years old in good health.

This clone was counted once. This chain uses TRBV3-1 (or the pseudogene TRBV3-2) with TRBJ1-3; D is perhaps TRBD1 (6 bases). The V gene lost 1 base and the J gene lost 4 bases, with 17 bases spanning the gap. The CDR3 length is 17 residues. CDR1 and CDR2 from the germline V gene are LGHDT and YNNKEL (reference sequence). The CDR3 region has the DNA TGTGCCAGCAGCCAAGTGGGGACACTCTGGTCCGGAAACACCATATATTTT. Protein: CASSQVGTLWSGNTIYF.

This clone was seen more than once but under ten times. The gene calls are TRBV29-1 and TRBJ2-5, with 10 positions matching TRBD2. J was trimmed by 5 bases and V by 4 bases; bases with no gene match: 7. The CDR3 is 14 residues long. CDR1 is SQVTM, CDR2 ANQGSEA, per germline. CDR3 residues: CSVAGSGGPETQYF. The CDR3 nucleotides are TGCAGCGTTGCGGGTAGCGGGGGGCCCGAGACCCAGTACTTC. Combining the CDR3 with reference TRBV29-1 and TRBJ2-5 gives the whole variable domain SAVISQKPSRDICQRGTSLTIQCQVDSQVTMMFWYRQQPGQSLTLIATANQGSEATYESGFVIDKFPISRPNLTFSTLTVSNMSPEDSSIYLCSVAGSGGPETQYFGPGTRLLVL.

This chain links TRBV18 with TRBJ2-2, with a possible D match to TRBD1 (5 bases). The germline CDR1 and CDR2 sequences are KGHSH and LQKENI. This CDR3 comprises 15 residues. V was shortened by 6 bases and J by 2 bases, with 13 bases between the two germline ends. The CDR3 reads CASSTDRPNTGELFF. Here the CDR3 DNA reads TGTGCCAGCTCCACCGACAGACCTAACACCGGGGAGCTGTTTTTT.

This chain connects TRBV5-1 to TRBJ1-3, with D possibly being TRBD1 (5 bases). This CDR3 region has 15 residues. Germline values: CDR1 SGHRS, CDR2 YFSETQ. The V end lost 0 bases, the J end lost 1 base, and 8 bases lay between the germline ends. The CDR3 region is CASSLEGISGNTIYF. CDR3 coding DNA: TGCGCCAGCAGCTTGGAGGGGATTTCTGGAAACACCATATATTTT.

This chain links TRBV5-1 with TRBJ2-2; D remains ambiguous. The CDR3 has 16 amino acids. V was clipped by 0 bases and J by 4 bases, with 13 bases between them. Germline CDR1 reads SGHRS; CDR2 reads YFSETQ. CDR3 sequence: CASSLDGPSGTGELFF. The DNA of the CDR3 is TGCGCCAGCAGCTTGGATGGCCCGTCGGGCACCGGGGAGCTGTTTTTT.

The V gene is TRBV6-5, the J gene TRBJ2-7; 10 nucleotides align to TRBD1. This CDR3 has 15 amino acids. CDR1 and CDR2 from the germline V gene are MNHEY and SVGAGI. The junction had 14 bases not matched to a gene; V was cut back by 8 bases and J by 7 bases. CDR3 in DNA: TGTGCCAGCCAAAAGCCGGGACAGGGGACGCGGGAGCAGTACTTC. Translating it yields CASQKPGQGTREQYF.

This clone counts as medium-sized. The sample contains more than one DNA sequence encoding this CDR3. The CDR3 DNA is TGTGCCAGCAGTAAGGGGGCTAGCAATCAGCCCCAGCATTTT. Its protein is CASSKGASNQPQHF. The gene calls are TRBV9 and TRBJ1-5; 7 nucleotides align to TRBD1. V was clipped by 5 bases and J by 0 bases; unmatched bases: 2. CDR1 is SGDLS and CDR2 is YYNGEE in the germline V gene. The CDR3 sequence is 14 residues long. The full variable domain, rest sourced from reference TRBV9 and TRBJ1-5, is DSGVTQTPKHLITATGQRVTLRCSPRSGDLSVYWYQQSLDQGLQFLIQYYNGEERAKGNILERFSAQQFPDLHSELNLSSLELGDSALYFCASSKGASNQPQHFGDGTRLSIL.

This sequence joins TRBV28 and TRBJ1-3; no clear D gene. The CDR3 has 14 amino acids. In germline, CDR1 is MDHEN, CDR2 SYDVKM. V dropped 5 bases and J dropped 0 bases, with 8 bases sitting between them. The chain's CDR3 is CASSRTSSGNTIYF. The CDR3 DNA reads TGTGCCAGCAGTCGGACGAGCTCTGGAAACACCATATATTTT. The full variable domain, its missing parts supplied by reference TRBV28 and TRBJ1-3, is DVKVTQSSRYLVKRTGEKVFLECVQDMDHENMFWYRQDPGLGLRLIYFSYDVKMKEKGDIPEGYSVSREKKERFSLILESASTNQTSMYLCASSRTSSGNTIYFGEGSWLTVV.

This sequence joins TRBV18 and TRBJ2-1, with TRBD2 as a possible D gene (5 bases). The CDR3 loop spans 13 amino acids. V lost 6 bases to trimming and J lost 3 bases, with 9 bases between them. Germline V gene data show CDR1 as KGHSH and CDR2 as LQKENI. This chain's CDR3 is CASSPGIYNEQFF. CDR3 sequence (DNA): TGTGCCAGCTCCCCGGGGATCTACAATGAGCAGTTCTTC. Variable domain in full (rest from reference TRBV18 and TRBJ2-1): NAGVMQNPRHLVRRRGQEARLRCSPMKGHSHVYWYRQLPEEGLKFMVYLQKENIIDESGMPKERFSAEFPKEGPSILRIQQVVRGDSAAYFCASSPGIYNEQFFGPGTRLTVL.

The rearrangement links TRBV5-5 to TRBJ1-2, with 8 bases identical to TRBD1. The V segment lost 3 bases and the J segment 8 bases; nucleotides outside the gene matches: 15. The CDR3 consists of 16 residues. Germline V gene sequence: CDR1 SGHKS, CDR2 YYEKEE (reference sequence). The CDR3 DNA reads as TGTGCCAGCAGCTCGGGACAGGCTTCACCCCTGGAGGGCTACACCTTC. Translating gives CASSSGQASPLEGYTF.

The chain employs TRBV15 and TRBJ2-5, with D tentatively TRBD1 or TRBD2 (7 bases each). Germline V CDR1 and CDR2: LNHNV, YYDKDF (reference sequence). Trimming left V 6 bases short and J 5 bases short, with 28 bases between. The CDR3 loop spans 18 amino acids. The CDR3 nucleotides read TGTGCCACCAGACCGAACTACCAAGGGGGCGCGGGGGATGAGACCCAGTACTTC. It is translated as CATRPNYQGGAGDETQYF.

The table lists this clone with a few counts. CDR3 sequence reads: CASSPDRVGNQPQHF. CDR3 in DNA: TGTGCCAGCAGCCCCGACAGGGTTGGTAATCAGCCCCAGCATTTT. This chain links TRBV7-8 with TRBJ1-5, with 7 bases fitting TRBD1. Losses at the gene ends were 5 bases for V and 4 bases for J; bases not matched to a gene: 8. The CDR3 totals 15 residues. Per the germline V gene, CDR1 is SGHVS and CDR2 is FQNEAQ.

The rearrangement links TRBV5-4 to TRBJ2-2; a possible D gene is TRBD2 (7 bases). This CDR3 comprises 17 residues. V lost 0 bases and J 6 bases, leaving 18 bases between the germline ends. CDR1 SGHNT and CDR2 YYREEE come from the germline V gene (reference sequence). CDR3 protein: CASSLDERGGNAGELFF. The DNA for the CDR3 is TGTGCCAGCAGCTTGGACGAGAGGGGGGGAAATGCCGGGGAGCTGTTTTTT.

The chain links TRBV9 to TRBJ1-1; D gene ambiguous. CDR1 is SGDLS, CDR2 YYNGEE, per germline. The CDR3 contains 12 residues. V gave up 4 bases and J gave up 8 bases, with 12 bases separating them. CDR3 nucleotides: TGTGCCAGCAGCCGTCCTCTACAAGAAGCTTTCTTT. Translating gives CASSRPLQEAFF.

J is TRBJ1-5 and V is TRBV15; D not certain. V was cut by 0 bases and J by 4 bases, with 16 bases left in between. There are 17 residues in the CDR3. Germline CDR1 and CDR2: LNHNV and YYDKDF (reference sequence). The CDR3 region is CATSRDLEVIVNQPQHF. The CDR3 DNA is TGTGCCACCAGCAGAGATCTAGAGGTGATCGTTAATCAGCCCCAGCATTTT.

This chain uses TRBV2 with TRBJ2-3, with TRBD2 matching over 7 bases. V shed 2 bases and J 0 bases; nucleotides not matched to a gene: 5. From germline, CDR1 is SNHLY and CDR2 FYNNEI. CDR3 length: 16 residues. The CDR3 DNA reads TGTGCCAGCAGTGAATGGGGGGGAACTAGCACAGATACGCAGTATTTT. It specifies CASSEWGGTSTDTQYF.

This chain joins TRBV4-1 and TRBJ1-4; maybe TRBD1 (5 bases). The CDR3 is 14 residues long. Per germline, CDR1 MGHRA and CDR2 YSYEKL. V lost 0 bases, J lost 10 bases, and 12 bases lay in between. The CDR3 region is CASSQEGIGGKLFF. The CDR3, as DNA: TGCGCCAGCAGCCAAGAGGGTATTGGGGGAAAACTGTTTTTT.

Note on this clone: Given a much more abundant clone one base away, this may be a read error. The chain is built from TRBV4-1 and TRBJ1-5; 7 bases match TRBD1. Germline assignment: CDR1 MGHRA and CDR2 YSYEKL. The V gene end was trimmed by 0 bases and the J gene end by 4 bases; junction bases not matched to a gene: 0. This CDR3 contains 14 residues. CDR3 nucleotide sequence: TGCGCCAGCAGCCAAGAGACAGGGAATCAGCCCCAGCATTTT. Protein sequence: CASSQETGNQPQHF.

V usage is TRBV2 and J usage is TRBJ1-4; D is unclear. Between the trimmed V and J ends, which lost 0 bases and 7 bases, there was a span of 9 bases. CDR1 is SNHLY, CDR2 FYNNEI, per germline. The CDR3 spans 14 residues. This CDR3 is CASSEASNSEKLFF. DNA of the CDR3: TGTGCCAGCAGTGAAGCATCAAACAGTGAAAAACTGTTTTTT.

The chain has TRBV30 and TRBJ1-1; D may be TRBD1 (5 bases). This CDR3 region has 14 residues. Trimming pared 2 bases from V and 1 base from J, leaving 11 bases between. Germline V gene sequence: CDR1 GTSNPN, CDR2 SVGIG (reference sequence). In DNA, the CDR3 is TGTGCCTGGAGTTGGGGGTGGAGGAACACTGAAGCTTTCTTT. Translating it yields CAWSWGWRNTEAFF.

This chain connects TRBV6-5 to TRBJ2-2, with 7 bases matching TRBD1. V gave up 6 bases and J gave up 2 bases; unmatched junction bases: 6. The germline V gene has CDR1 MNHEY and CDR2 SVGAGI. The CDR3 loop spans 15 amino acids. CDR3 nucleotide sequence: TGTGCCAGCAGCTCCGGACAGGTTAACACCGGGGAGCTGTTTTTT. Translation gives CASSSGQVNTGELFF.

The rearrangement uses TRBV5-6 and TRBJ1-3, with D perhaps TRBD1 (5 bases). This CDR3 spans 16 amino acids. V lost 2 bases to trimming and J lost 4 bases, with 16 bases between them. Germline V CDR1 and CDR2: SGHDT, YYEEEE. The CDR3 spells CASSFTGTRIGNTIYF. The CDR3 DNA reads TGTGCCAGCAGCTTTACCGGGACCCGAATCGGAAACACCATATATTTT.

The chain is built from TRBV29-1 and TRBJ1-1, with D possibly being TRBD1 (5 bases). The CDR3 runs to 12 residues. Trimming shortened V by 4 bases and J by 7 bases, and 13 bases separated the two germline ends. The germline V gene encodes CDR1 SQVTM and CDR2 ANQGSEA. CDR3 region: CSVVWRGIEAFF. As DNA, the CDR3 is TGCAGCGTTGTTTGGAGGGGTATTGAAGCTTTCTTT.

This chain uses TRBV14 with TRBJ2-5; no firm D call. This CDR3 comprises 16 residues. CDR1 and CDR2 from the germline V gene are SGHDN and FVKESK. V lost 1 base and J 5 bases, leaving 17 bases between the germline ends. This chain's CDR3 is CASSQGDLGFQETQYF. The DNA of the CDR3 is TGTGCCAGCAGCCAAGGGGATTTAGGGTTCCAGGAGACCCAGTACTTC.

This clone was picked up one time. The chain has TRBV9 and TRBJ1-2; D is possibly TRBD1 (5 bases). The CDR3 contains 14 residues. Germline V gives CDR1 SGDLS, CDR2 YYNGEE. The V gene lost 6 bases and the J gene lost 7 bases, with 19 bases spanning the gap. The CDR3 bases are TGTGCCAGCACCGGGTCCTTGGGGAGGGGTGGCTACACCTTC. Encoded protein: CASTGSLGRGGYTF.

This clone turned up a few times. J is TRBJ2-2 and V is TRBV25-1; no definite D call. The CDR3 is made up of 15 amino acids. Germline assignment: CDR1 MGHDK and CDR2 SYGVNS. V gave up 2 bases and J gave up 0 bases, with 7 bases separating them. The CDR3 region has the DNA TGTGCCAGCAGTGAAAAGGACGCGAACACCGGGGAGCTGTTTTTT. This codes for CASSEKDANTGELFF.

The V and J genes are TRBV24-1 and TRBJ1-2; no reliable D call. The CDR3 consists of 13 residues. V was pared by 0 bases and J by 5 bases, with 6 bases between. Germline-derived CDR1 and CDR2 are KGHDR and SFDVKD. CDR3 residues: CATSDLLGYGYTF. CDR3 DNA sequence: TGTGCCACCAGTGATTTGTTAGGGTATGGCTACACCTTC.

This clone came up once. The V gene is TRBV6-5, the J gene TRBJ1-3; D remains ambiguous. Between the trimmed V and J ends, which lost 2 bases and 0 bases, there was a span of 11 bases. Germline V CDR1 and CDR2: MNHEY, SVGAGI. CDR3 length equals 16 residues. Here the CDR3 DNA reads TGTGCCAGCAGTTACGACGGACGGAACTCTGGAAACACCATATATTTT. This encodes CASSYDGRNSGNTIYF.

This chain's CDR3 is CASSDMTGDGYGYTF. CDR3 nucleotide sequence: TGTGCCAGCAGTGATATGACAGGGGACGGCTATGGCTACACCTTC. The chain has TRBV2 and TRBJ1-2; 8 nucleotides match TRBD1. V trimming: 3 bases; J trimming: 4 bases; junction bases outside the gene matches: 7. The CDR3 sequence is 15 residues long. Germline V gene lookup returns CDR1 SNHLY and CDR2 FYNNEI. Full variable domain (rest looked up from reference TRBV2 and TRBJ1-2): EPEVTQTPSHQVTQMGQEVILRCVPISNHLYFYWYRQILGQKVEFLVSFYNNEISEKSEIFDDQFSVERPDGSNFTLKIRSTKLEDSAMYFCASSDMTGDGYGYTFGSGTRLTVV.

Only one count was recorded for this clone. This chain connects TRBV4-3 to TRBJ1-6; 7 bases agree with TRBD1. CDR1 and CDR2 from the germline V gene are LGHNA and YSLEER. V lost 1 base to trimming and J lost 8 bases; unmatched junction nucleotides: 2. This CDR3 contains 14 residues. CDR3 amino acids: CASSQAQGYSPLHF. DNA of the CDR3: TGCGCCAGCAGCCAAGCACAGGGGTATTCACCCCTCCACTTT.

This rearrangement joins TRBV5-1 to TRBJ1-6; D is unresolved. With 3 bases removed from V and 13 bases from J, the gap between germline ends came to 14 bases. CDR3 size: 13 residues. CDR1 is SGHRS and CDR2 is YFSETQ in the germline V gene. As DNA, the CDR3 is TGCGCCAGCAGCTGGGCCCCTACTTCGCCCCTCCACTTT. This translates into CASSWAPTSPLHF.

This clone appeared once. This chain connects TRBV4-1 to TRBJ1-2; D possibly corresponds to TRBD1 (5 bases). Trimming cost V 6 bases and J 2 bases, with 13 bases left between them. Germline CDR1 reads MGHRA; CDR2 reads YSYEKL. This CDR3 is built from 14 residues. CDR3 in amino acids: CASSRGLGNYGYTF. CDR3 nucleotide sequence: TGCGCCAGCAGTCGGGGACTTGGGAACTATGGCTACACCTTC.